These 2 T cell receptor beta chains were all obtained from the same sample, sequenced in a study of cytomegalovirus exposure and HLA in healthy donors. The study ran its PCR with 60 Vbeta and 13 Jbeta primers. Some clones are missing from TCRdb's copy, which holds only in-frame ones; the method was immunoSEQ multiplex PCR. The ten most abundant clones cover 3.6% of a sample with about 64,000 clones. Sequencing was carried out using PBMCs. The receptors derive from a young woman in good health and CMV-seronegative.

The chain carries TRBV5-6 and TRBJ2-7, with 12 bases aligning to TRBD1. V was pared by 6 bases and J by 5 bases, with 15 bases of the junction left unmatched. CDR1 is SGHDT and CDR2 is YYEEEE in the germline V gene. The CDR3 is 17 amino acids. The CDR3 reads CASTDLGEGQGAHEQYF. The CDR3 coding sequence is TGTGCCAGCACCGACTTGGGTGAGGGACAGGGGGCCCACGAGCAGTACTTC.

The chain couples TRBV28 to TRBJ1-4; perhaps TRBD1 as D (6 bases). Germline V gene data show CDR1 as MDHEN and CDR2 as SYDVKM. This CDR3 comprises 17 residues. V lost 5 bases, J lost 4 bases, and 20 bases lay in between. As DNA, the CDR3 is TGTGCCAGCAGTCGTTCACCGTGGACAGTTCTTAATGAAAAACTGTTTTTT. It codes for CASSRSPWTVLNEKLFF.